This T cell receptor (beta chain) is drawn from a study of blood T cell repertoires in COVID-19. On the study more broadly: Acute and convalescent COVID-19 samples came from the United States, Italy and Spain. PBMCs, B-cell-depleted T cells, or T cells provided the cDNA or gDNA that made up the material.

The assay was immunoSEQ multiplex PCR, and TCRdb's table has in-frame clones only and misses some. The sample has a few hundred thousand clones, roughly 90% seen once. The germline CDR1 and CDR2 sequences are SGHDN and FVKESK. The CDR3 sequence is 13 residues long. Trimming removed 0 bases from V and 10 bases from J, with 10 bases in between. The J gene is TRBJ2-1, the V gene TRBV14; no clear D. The receptor was isolated from a woman aged 35 to 49 who had recovered from COVID-19. Sequenced sample: peripheral blood. CDR3 in DNA: TGTGCCAGCAGCCAAGAGCTGGGCTGGGAGCAGTTCTTC. Translated: CASSQELGWEQFF. Supplemented by reference TRBV14 and TRBJ2-1, the full variable domain reads EAGVTQFPSHSVIEKGQTVTLRCDPISGHDNLYWYRRVMGKEIKFLLHFVKESKQDESGMPNNRFLAERTGGTYSTLKVQPAELEDSGVYFCASSQELGWEQFFGPGTRLTVL.